The 7 T cell receptor beta chains given below trace back to one sample, sequenced in a study of OX40 agonist ivuxolimab in advanced cancers. The protocol used for the library was the immunoSEQ multiplex PCR assay. As stored in TCRdb, this immuneACCESS dataset retains in-frame rearrangements with V and J assigned. A fraction of the clones does not appear; measured against another copy, unresolved V genes explain less than half of the discrepancy, and the remainder lacks a known reason. This sample gives 12,000 or so clones in total; approximately 75% of them show up just once. The ten largest clones represent over 11% of the sample. The material sequenced was CD4+ or CD8+ T cells sorted from blood, taken in a trial of the OX40 agonist ivuxolimab. The receptors shown here come from an adult with an advanced solid tumor such as melanoma, head and neck, liver or kidney cancer.

The genes are TRBV9 and TRBJ2-5; the D is unclear. Germline CDR1 is SGDLS and CDR2 is YYNGEE. CDR3 length equals 14 residues. Trimming removed 0 bases from V and 3 bases from J, with 9 bases in between. Here the CDR3 DNA reads TGTGCCAGCAGCGTAGACTACATGGAAGAGACCCAGTACTTC. This translates into CASSVDYMEETQYF.

This chain links TRBV4-2 with TRBJ2-7; 9 bases match TRBD2. The V segment lost 0 bases and the J segment 0 bases; nucleotides outside the gene matches: 3. Germline values: CDR1 LGHNA, CDR2 YNFKEQ. The CDR3 runs to 16 residues. CDR3 loop: CASSQESSGNSYEQYF. CDR3 nucleotide sequence: TGTGCCAGCAGCCAAGAGTCTAGCGGGAACTCCTACGAGCAGTACTTC.

The genes are TRBV5-1 and TRBJ1-1; D possibly corresponds to TRBD1 (5 bases). CDR1 is SGHRS, CDR2 YFSETQ, per germline. Deletions cut 3 bases from V and 3 bases from J, with 12 bases between. The CDR3 sequence is 14 residues long. The CDR3 loop is CASSSLDSYTEAFF. The CDR3, as DNA: TGCGCCAGCAGCTCCCTCGACAGTTACACTGAAGCTTTCTTT.

This chain links TRBV21-1 with TRBJ2-7; TRBD2 was called by the table and not checked on the DNA. TRBV21-1 is deemed a pseudogene. The CDR3 loop spans 14 amino acids. This CDR3 is CASSKPREVDEQYF. CDR3 DNA: TGTGCCAGCAGCAAGCCGAGGGAGGTTGACGAGCAGTACTTC.

The CDR3 coding sequence is TGTGCCAGCAGCTACCAGAGCAATCAGCCCCAGCATTTT. Amino acid sequence: CASSYQSNQPQHF. J is TRBJ1-5 and V is TRBV11-2, with D unresolved. V was trimmed by 4 bases and J by 1 base, leaving 5 bases between them. The CDR3 loop spans 13 amino acids. Germline CDR1 is SGHAT and CDR2 is FQNNGV. Looking up the rest from reference TRBV11-2 and TRBJ1-5 gives the full variable domain: EAGVAQSPRYKIIEKRQSVAFWCNPISGHATLYWYQQILGQGPKLLIQFQNNGVVDDSQLPKDRFSAERLKGVDSTLKIQPAKLEDSAVYLCASSYQSNQPQHFGDGTRLSIL.

V is TRBV5-6 and J is TRBJ1-3; 10 bases agree with TRBD1. Unmatched junction bases numbered 6, after V lost 3 bases and J lost 3 bases. The germline CDR1 and CDR2 sequences are SGHDT and YYEEEE. The CDR3 has 16 residues. For the CDR3, the DNA is TGTGCCAGCAGCTATGGGACAGGGGTGGTTGGAAACACCATATATTTT. It encodes CASSYGTGVVGNTIYF. Variable domain in full (rest from reference TRBV5-6 and TRBJ1-3): DAGVTQSPTHLIKTRGQQVTLRCSPKSGHDTVSWYQQALGQGPQFIFQYYEEEERQRGNFPDRFSGHQFPNYSSELNVNALLLGDSALYLCASSYGTGVVGNTIYFGEGSWLTVV.

There are a few counts of this clone. V gene TRBV5-5 combines with J gene TRBJ2-7; tentative D call: TRBD1 (6 bases). CDR3 length: 15 residues. V was trimmed by 0 bases and J by 2 bases, leaving 12 bases between them. The germline V gene has CDR1 SGHKS and CDR2 YYEKEE (reference sequence). CDR3 region: CASSLAPGETYEQYF. The CDR3 DNA sequence: TGTGCCAGCAGCTTGGCCCCAGGGGAGACCTACGAGCAGTACTTC.